There are many counts of the clone carrying this TCR beta chain. Antigen unknown. Each TCR beta library was made by quantitative 5'-RACE that incorporated molecular barcodes. MiXCR, applied by TCRdb to the 5' RACE reads, yields one record per CDR3 protein. The repertoire consists of 200,000 to 250,000 distinct CDR3 sequences, with roughly 10% occurring once and the leading ten covering 21%. The length of the CDR3 is 13 residues. The junction had 0 bases not matched to a gene; V was cut back by 0 bases and J by 10 bases. The data were obtained in a study of CD8 T cells in ankylosing spondylitis. Points from the study as a whole: Within peripheral blood, clones linked to disease were CD8+ and relatively rare. Within ankylosing spondylitis blood, a TCR beta motif made up of eight highly homologous variants appeared to be characteristic. There were earlier reports of some motif variants in reactive arthritis synovial fluid and blood.

Sequences were obtained from blood, either unsorted or a sorted T cell fraction (not recorded which). This sequence joins TRBV12-3 or TRBV12-4 and TRBJ2-1; 10 bases agree with TRBD2. The origin of this receptor is a male donor with ankylosing spondylitis or in good health (not recorded which). CDR3 sequence (DNA): TGTGCCAGCAGTTTAGCTAGCGGGGGGGAGCAGTTCTTC. Translation: CASSLASGGEQFF.